Below, 18 T cell receptor beta chains from the same sample are listed, as sequenced in a study of blood T cell repertoires in COVID-19. The data were produced by immunoSEQ multiplex PCR, yet TCRdb's version contains in-frame clones alone and is incomplete. The sample shows 400,000 to 450,000 clones, about 89% of them seen only once. Sequencing was carried out using peripheral blood. These receptors were taken from a woman in her thirties or forties with COVID-19, enrolled during active disease.

This chain links TRBV9 with TRBJ1-4; 9 nucleotides match TRBD1. Germline assignment: CDR1 SGDLS and CDR2 YYNGEE. This CDR3 contains 15 residues. After removal of 3 bases from V and 7 bases from J, the junction contained 7 bases not matched to a gene. CDR3 DNA: TGTGCCAGCAGCGCAGGGGGACAGGGAGCTGAAAAACTGTTTTTT. This translates into CASSAGGQGAEKLFF.

This chain links TRBV21-1 with TRBJ1-4. TRBV21-1 corresponds to a pseudogene. The CDR3 has 17 amino acids. The CDR3 is CASSNSGEWLSNEKLFF. CDR3 in DNA: TGTGCCAGCAGCAATTCGGGAGAATGGCTGAGTAATGAAAAACTGTTTTTT.

Of note for this clone: The sample carries other DNA sequences with the same CDR3. The chain employs TRBV28 and TRBJ1-2, with a possible D match to TRBD1 (5 bases). Trimming removed 4 bases at V and 4 bases at J, with 7 bases between. The CDR3 has 12 residues. Per the germline V gene, CDR1 is MDHEN and CDR2 is SYDVKM. CDR3 loop: CASSSGFYGYTF. DNA of the CDR3: TGTGCCAGCAGTTCAGGGTTCTATGGCTACACCTTC.

Worth noting for this clone: The sample has other DNA sequences that encode this CDR3 too. The rearrangement joins TRBV30 to TRBJ2-5, with TRBD2 matching 8 bases. From germline, CDR1 is GTSNPN and CDR2 SVGIG (reference sequence). The V and J ends lost 0 bases and 5 bases, in that order; junction bases with no gene match: 2. The CDR3 sequence is 13 residues long. The CDR3 is CAWSVRGGETQYF. DNA of the CDR3: TGTGCCTGGAGTGTACGGGGGGGCGAGACCCAGTACTTC.

The V and J genes are TRBV2 and TRBJ1-2; 7 bases are shared with TRBD1. This CDR3 contains 14 residues. After removal of 4 bases from V and 2 bases from J, the junction contained 4 bases not matched to a gene. Germline V gene lookup returns CDR1 SNHLY and CDR2 FYNNEI. The CDR3 nucleotides read TGTGCCAGCAGTGGGGCGACAGGGAACTATGGCTACACCTTC. Translated, it gives CASSGATGNYGYTF.

The J gene is TRBJ2-5, the V gene TRBV5-1; D may be TRBD1 (7 bases). The ends were cut back, 4 bases at V and 1 base at J, with 14 bases in the middle. The germline gives CDR1 SGHRS, CDR2 YFSETQ. This CDR3 has 15 amino acids. CDR3 region: CASSAGQRVQETQYF. The CDR3 nucleotides read TGCGCCAGCAGCGCGGGACAGAGGGTCCAAGAGACCCAGTACTTC.

This clone was counted a single time. CDR3: CASSGFVGMNTEAFF. CDR3 sequence (DNA): TGTGCCAGCAGTGGATTTGTCGGGATGAACACTGAAGCTTTCTTT. This chain uses TRBV25-1 with TRBJ1-1; no reliable D call. V was shortened by 4 bases and J by 0 bases, with 12 bases between the two germline ends. Germline CDR1 MGHDK, CDR2 SYGVNS. There are 15 residues in the CDR3. The full variable domain, rest sourced from reference TRBV25-1 and TRBJ1-1, is EADIYQTPRYLVIGTGKKITLECSQTMGHDKMYWYQQDPGMELHLIHYSYGVNSTEKGDLSSESTVSRIRTEHFPLTLESARPSHTSQYLCASSGFVGMNTEAFFGQGTRLTVV.

The V gene is TRBV7-2, the J gene TRBJ1-2; perhaps TRBD1 as D (5 bases). The V gene lost 5 bases and the J gene lost 2 bases, with 15 bases spanning the gap. The CDR3 runs to 15 residues. CDR1 SGHTA and CDR2 FQGNSA come from the germline V gene. The DNA for the CDR3 is TGTGCCAGCAGCCCCGCCCAGGGATCGAACTATGGCTACACCTTC. It specifies CASSPAQGSNYGYTF.

V and J are TRBV27 and TRBJ1-2; D perhaps matches TRBD1 (6 bases). The CDR3 is 14 amino acids. V gave up 6 bases and J gave up 4 bases, with 15 bases separating them. CDR1 and CDR2 (germline): MNHEY, SMNVEV (reference sequence). The CDR3 region is CASSFGRDTYGYTF. CDR3 nucleotide sequence: TGTGCCAGCAGCTTCGGCCGGGACACCTATGGCTACACCTTC.

The chain couples TRBV16 to TRBJ1-2; TRBD1 matches at 7 bases. The CDR3 sequence is 16 residues long. The germline gives CDR1 KGHSY, CDR2 FQNENV. V dropped 5 bases and J dropped 0; count of bases not matched to a gene: 9. CDR3 protein: CASSSTKGAANYGYTF. Here the CDR3 DNA reads TGTGCCAGCAGCTCAACCAAGGGGGCTGCTAACTATGGCTACACCTTC.

The sample holds a few counts of this clone. This chain links TRBV19 with TRBJ1-2; 7 bases map to TRBD1. Unmatched junction bases numbered 12, after V lost 5 bases and J lost 0 bases. CDR1 LNHDA and CDR2 SQIVND come from the germline V gene (reference sequence). The CDR3 spans 17 residues. This chain's CDR3 is CASSATGDPTSNYGYTF. The CDR3 DNA sequence: TGTGCCAGTAGTGCCACAGGGGACCCAACCTCTAACTATGGCTACACCTTC.

The chain couples TRBV7-3 to TRBJ2-7, with a possible D match to TRBD2 (6 bases). The CDR3 has 15 amino acids. Trimming stripped 5 bases from V and 5 bases from J, with 19 bases between. The germline V gene encodes CDR1 SGHTA and CDR2 FQGTGA. The CDR3, as DNA: TGTGCCAGCAGCCAATTCCACGGAGGGAATCACGAGCAGTACTTC. Its translation is CASSQFHGGNHEQYF.

The chain recombines TRBV27 with TRBJ1-4, with D maybe TRBD1 (5 bases). V lost 2 bases and J lost 4, with 11 bases in between. Germline V gene lookup returns CDR1 MNHEY and CDR2 SMNVEV (reference sequence). The CDR3 runs to 15 residues. CDR3 protein: CASSLAGWGNEKLFF. Written as DNA, the CDR3 is TGTGCCAGCAGTTTAGCAGGGTGGGGTAATGAAAAACTGTTTTTT.

This clone showed up just once. The rearrangement links TRBV9 to TRBJ1-1, with D uncertain. This CDR3 comprises 13 residues. Trimming took 4 bases from V and 1 from J, leaving 8 bases between them. Germline V lookup: CDR1 SGDLS, CDR2 YYNGEE. The CDR3 here is CASSPMRNTEAFF. CDR3 nucleotides: TGTGCCAGCAGCCCTATGAGGAACACTGAAGCTTTCTTT.

This chain joins TRBV27 and TRBJ1-2, with TRBD1 matching over 8 bases. The CDR3 runs to 13 residues. Germline trimming cut 10 bases from V and 7 bases from J; bases unmatched to any gene: 11. Per the germline V gene, CDR1 is MNHEY and CDR2 is SMNVEV (reference sequence). This CDR3 reads CATTRTGSSGYTF. CDR3 in DNA: TGTGCCACCACCAGGACAGGGTCGTCTGGCTACACCTTC.

The chain joins TRBV6-6 to TRBJ1-2; 7 bases line up with TRBD1. J was trimmed by 1 base and V by 2 bases; bases with no gene match: 7. This CDR3 spans 16 amino acids. Germline V gene sequence: CDR1 MNHNY, CDR2 SVGAGI (reference sequence). Here the CDR3 reads CASSYRRQGSNYGYTF. The CDR3 coding sequence is TGTGCCAGCAGTTACCGGCGACAGGGTAGTAACTATGGCTACACCTTC.

The chain joins TRBV28 to TRBJ2-7, with 8 bases that match TRBD1. J lost 2 bases, V lost 6 bases, and 15 bases had no gene match. Germline assignment: CDR1 MDHEN and CDR2 SYDVKM. The CDR3 is made up of 17 amino acids. The DNA of the CDR3 is TGTGCCAGCAGACTAAATGGATTGCGGGACAGGACCTACGAGCAGTACTTC. Translating gives CASRLNGLRDRTYEQYF.

The J gene is TRBJ2-3, the V gene TRBV18, with 12 bases that match TRBD2. Germline assignment: CDR1 KGHSH and CDR2 LQKENI. The junction had 5 bases not matched to a gene; V was cut back by 2 bases and J by 8 bases. This CDR3 spans 15 amino acids. The CDR3 DNA follows: TGTGCCAGCTCACCAAGGACTAGCGGGACCCTTACGCAGTATTTT. This encodes CASSPRTSGTLTQYF.